Listed below are T cell receptor beta chains from one sample, sequenced in a study of CD4 T cells in relation to SARS-CoV-2 and coronaviruses. Profiled with immunoSEQ multiplex PCR; TCRdb holds only in-frame clones, not every one. Of around 62,000 clones listed, approximately 94% are singletons. The sample comprised naive CD4+ T cells from PBMCs. The receptors were gathered from a human donor in good health. CDR3s include the opening cysteine and the closing phenylalanine or tryptophan. D genes are given only for firm matches. Clone size is given for some rows only: seen once, a few or many times, or a class if the clone is expanded.

.,TRBJ1-3,TRBD1,TRBV28,CASRPRGQGGNTIYF,TGTGCCAGCAGACCTAGGGGACAGGGCGGAAACACCATATATTTT
.,TRBJ2-7,.,TRBV6-5,CASSHKPGPYEQYF,TGTGCCAGCAGCCATAAACCGGGGCCTTACGAGCAGTACTTC
.,TRBJ1-2,TRBD1,TRBV28,CASSPTLTGTGRGYTF,TGTGCCAGCAGTCCTACACTTACCGGGACAGGTCGGGGCTACACCTTC
few,TRBJ2-7,TRBD1,TRBV2,CASSEGGRGRVEQYF,TGTGCCAGCAGTGAAGGTGGCAGGGGGCGAGTAGAGCAGTACTTC
.,TRBJ2-1,.,TRBV10-1,CASSELLTSGLNEQFF,TGCGCCAGCAGTGAGCTTCTGACGAGTGGGCTTAATGAGCAGTTCTTC
.,TRBJ2-5,.,TRBV5-6,CASSLDGRRETQYF,TGTGCCAGCAGCTTGGACGGGAGAAGGGAGACCCAGTACTTC
.,TRBJ1-5,TRBD1,TRBV19,CASSTTGGDRPQHF,TGTGCCAGTAGTACGACAGGGGGCGATCGGCCCCAGCATTTT
.,TRBJ2-7,TRBD1,TRBV5-5,CASSLIGQGFYEQYF,TGTGCCAGCAGCTTAATAGGACAGGGGTTTTACGAGCAGTACTTC
.,TRBJ1-3,.,TRBV5-1,CASSLEGLGNTIYF,TGCGCCAGCAGCTTGGAGGGACTTGGAAACACCATATATTTT
.,TRBJ1-4,.,TRBV18,CASSPLNMGEKLFF,TGTGCCAGCTCACCCCTCAACATGGGTGAAAAACTGTTTTTT
.,TRBJ2-3,.,TRBV27,CASSFRTDTQYF,TGTGCCAGCAGTTTCCGCACAGATACGCAGTATTTT
.,TRBJ2-6,TRBD2,TRBV24-1,CATSDVAGAKSSGANVLTF,TGTGCCACCAGTGATGTAGCGGGGGCGAAATCTTCTGGGGCCAACGTCCTGACTTTC
once,TRBJ1-5,TRBD1,TRBV4-1,CASSQDFDTGDRSNQPQHF,TGCGCCAGCAGCCAAGATTTCGATACAGGGGACAGGAGCAATCAGCCCCAGCATTTT
.,TRBJ2-2,TRBD1,TRBV28,CASSLYRQGALAGELFF,TGTGCCAGCAGTTTATACCGACAGGGGGCTTTGGCCGGGGAGCTGTTTTTT
.,TRBJ2-3,TRBD2,TRBV7-3,CASSAQATSARTDTQYF,TGTGCCAGCAGCGCCCAGGCTACTAGCGCCCGCACAGATACGCAGTATTTT
.,TRBJ2-1,.,TRBV7-2,CASSLARRAVGGNEQFF,TGTGCCAGCAGCTTAGCCCGGAGGGCAGTAGGGGGAAATGAGCAGTTCTTC
once,TRBJ1-2,.,TRBV6-5,CASSYLGRNYGYTF,TGTGCCAGCAGTTACCTGGGCAGGAACTATGGCTACACCTTC
once,TRBJ1-3,.,TRBV20-1,CSARGENTIYF,TGCAGTGCTAGAGGGGAAAACACCATATATTTT
.,TRBJ2-2,TRBD2,TRBV3-1/TRBV3-2,CASSPTSGLSELFF,TGTGCCAGCAGCCCTACTAGCGGCCTGTCGGAGCTGTTTTTT
.,TRBJ2-3,.,TRBV3-1/TRBV3-2,CASSRSGSTDTQYF,TGTGCCAGCAGTCGTTCGGGCAGCACAGATACGCAGTATTTT
.,TRBJ2-3,.,TRBV27,CASISGQKLTDTQYF,TGTGCCAGCATATCGGGGCAGAAGCTCACAGATACGCAGTATTTT
.,TRBJ2-1,TRBD2,TRBV5-4,CASSLGGGTRTSGRARSQFF,TGTGCCAGCAGCTTGGGCGGGGGCACTCGGACTAGCGGGAGGGCCCGGTCTCAGTTCTTC
.,TRBJ2-4,TRBD2,TRBV5-1,CASSWTSGLAKNIQYF,TGCGCCAGCAGCTGGACTAGCGGGCTAGCCAAAAACATTCAGTACTTC
.,TRBJ1-6,.,TRBV28,CASKAPWRDSPLHF,TGTGCCAGCAAGGCGCCTTGGCGGGATTCACCCCTCCACTTT
.,TRBJ2-1,TRBD2,TRBV18,CASSPPGLAGENEQFF,TGTGCCAGCTCACCACCCGGACTAGCGGGAGAGAATGAGCAGTTCTTC
.,TRBJ2-7,.,TRBV3-1/TRBV3-2,CASSQGLGSREQYF,TGTGCCAGCAGCCAAGGACTAGGGAGTCGGGAGCAGTACTTC
.,TRBJ2-7,TRBD2,TRBV19,CASGLAGPYEQYF,TGTGCCAGCGGACTAGCGGGGCCCTACGAGCAGTACTTC
few,TRBJ2-2,TRBD1,TRBV4-2,CASSLDWDRDNGELFF,TGTGCCAGCAGCCTGGACTGGGACAGGGATAACGGGGAGCTGTTTTTT
.,TRBJ2-7,.,TRBV15,CATSSDNEYEQYF,TGTGCCACCAGTAGTGACAACGAATACGAGCAGTACTTC
.,TRBJ1-2,.,TRBV10-3,CAISGSGTGDYGYTF,TGTGCCATCAGTGGTTCCGGGACGGGCGACTATGGCTACACCTTC
.,TRBJ2-7,TRBD1,TRBV5-1,CASRTGGSSYEQYF,TGCGCCAGCCGGACAGGGGGCTCTTCCTACGAGCAGTACTTC
once,TRBJ1-1,TRBD1,TRBV2,CASSDGESGGYTEAFF,TGTGCCAGCAGCGATGGGGAGTCAGGGGGCTATACTGAAGCTTTCTTT
.,TRBJ2-1,TRBD1,TRBV5-1,CASSPDRGEQFF,TGCGCCAGCAGCCCTGACAGGGGTGAGCAGTTCTTC
.,TRBJ2-1,TRBD1,TRBV7-8,CASSARGSGHEQFF,TGTGCCAGCAGCGCCAGGGGGAGTGGCCATGAGCAGTTCTTC
.,TRBJ2-7,TRBD1,TRBV7-8,CASSFQDRTYYEQYF,TGTGCCAGCAGCTTCCAGGACAGGACCTACTACGAGCAGTACTTC
.,TRBJ2-7,TRBD2,TRBV11-2,CASRGVRRTSGTRYEQYF,TGTGCCAGCAGGGGAGTAAGAAGGACTAGCGGGACACGCTACGAGCAGTACTTC
.,TRBJ1-3,.,TRBV19,CASSIDHVRTSGNTIYF,TGTGCCAGTAGTATAGATCACGTTCGTACCTCTGGAAACACCATATATTTT
.,TRBJ1-5,.,TRBV19,CASTRITDRIRQPQHF,TGTGCCAGTACCCGAATCACTGACAGGATTCGTCAGCCCCAGCATTTT
.,TRBJ2-5,TRBD1,TRBV7-2,CASSRDRGVQETQYF,TGTGCCAGCAGCCGGGACAGGGGGGTACAAGAGACCCAGTACTTC
.,TRBJ2-7,.,TRBV7-9,CASSLNAALTPYEQYF,TGTGCCAGCAGCTTAAACGCAGCTCTAACCCCCTACGAGCAGTACTTC
once,TRBJ2-1,TRBD2,TRBV5-1,CASSETSGGNNEQFF,TGCGCCAGCAGCGAGACTAGCGGAGGCAACAATGAGCAGTTCTTC
once,TRBJ1-4,TRBD1,TRBV13,CASSRRTGSNEKLFF,TGTGCCAGCAGCCGCCGGACAGGGAGTAATGAAAAACTGTTTTTT
.,TRBJ2-6,.,TRBV30,CAWTAPGTGIGSGANVLTF,TGTGCCTGGACCGCCCCTGGAACAGGGATTGGCTCTGGGGCCAACGTCCTGACTTTC
once,TRBJ2-7,.,TRBV2,CASSGEYYEQYF,TGTGCCAGCAGTGGGGAGTACTACGAGCAGTACTTC
.,TRBJ2-7,TRBD2,TRBV2,CASTRGGNYEQYF,TGTGCCAGCACACGCGGGGGGAACTACGAGCAGTACTTC
.,TRBJ1-2,.,TRBV14,CASSQARDTNAHTF,TGTGCCAGCAGCCAGGCACGGGACACCAATGCTCACACCTTC
.,TRBJ2-3,.,TRBV7-3,CASSLTGSRPQYF,TGTGCCAGCAGCTTAACCGGGAGCCGCCCGCAGTATTTT
once,TRBJ2-3,.,TRBV30,CAWRAKQGFSDTQYF,TGTGCCTGGAGGGCAAAGCAGGGGTTTTCAGATACGCAGTATTTT
.,TRBJ2-2,.,TRBV5-1,CASSQEKSSANTGELFF,TGCGCCAGCAGCCAAGAAAAGAGTTCCGCGAACACCGGGGAGCTGTTTTTT
once,TRBJ1-4,TRBD1,TRBV30,CAWGTGRYEKLFF,TGTGCCTGGGGGACAGGCCGGTATGAAAAACTGTTTTTT
.,TRBJ2-7,TRBD1,TRBV5-4,CASSPDRDNEQYF,TGTGCCAGCAGCCCGGACAGGGACAACGAGCAGTACTTC
.,TRBJ2-7,TRBD1,TRBV11-3,CASSKGQSYEQYF,TGTGCCAGCAGCAAGGGACAGTCCTACGAGCAGTACTTC
.,TRBJ1-4,.,TRBV19,CASTRQTTTNEKLFF,TGTGCCAGTACGAGGCAGACAACAACTAATGAAAAACTGTTTTTT
.,TRBJ2-7,.,TRBV23-1,CASSQPLTGLYEQYF,TGCGCCAGCAGTCAACCCCTGACAGGCCTCTACGAGCAGTACTTC
.,TRBJ1-5,.,TRBV28,CASSLQNQPQHF,TGTGCCAGCAGTCTCCAGAATCAGCCCCAGCATTTT
.,TRBJ2-3,.,TRBV4-1,CASSQANTQYF,TGCGCCAGCAGCCAAGCAAATACGCAGTATTTT
.,TRBJ2-3,.,TRBV5-1,CASSLTVRDTQYF,TGCGCCAGCAGCTTGACAGTTCGAGATACGCAGTATTTT